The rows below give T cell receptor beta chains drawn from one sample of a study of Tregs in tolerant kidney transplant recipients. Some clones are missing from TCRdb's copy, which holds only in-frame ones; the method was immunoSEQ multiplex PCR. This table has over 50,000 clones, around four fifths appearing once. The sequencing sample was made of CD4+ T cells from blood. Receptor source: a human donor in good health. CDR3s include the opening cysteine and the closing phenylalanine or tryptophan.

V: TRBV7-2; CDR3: CASSLAGETQYF
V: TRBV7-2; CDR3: CASSIPGLGQPQHF
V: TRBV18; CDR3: CASSANAVGGQPQHF
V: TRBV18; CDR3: CASSTARVGEQYF
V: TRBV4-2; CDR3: CASSQIGTSGYEQYF
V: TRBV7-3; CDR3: CASSFGGWDTQYF
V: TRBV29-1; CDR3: CSVAERGGFDTQYF
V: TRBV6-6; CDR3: CASSYLEGSYEQYF
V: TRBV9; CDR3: CASSSGTGTEAFF
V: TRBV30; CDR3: CAWKPAGHQETQYF
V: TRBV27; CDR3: CASARPPNEKLFF
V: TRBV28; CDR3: CASTPSTANNSPLHF
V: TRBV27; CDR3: CASSGRGGVKGGYTF
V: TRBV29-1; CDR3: CSVTQGIYGYTF
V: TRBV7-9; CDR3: CASSPGQMNTEAFF
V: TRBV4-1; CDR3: CASSRGAAYGTKETQYF
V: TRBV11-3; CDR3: CASSRAGTGSYEQYF
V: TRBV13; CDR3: CASSLRSRRNYGYTF
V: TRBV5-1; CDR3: CASNPLGGGRTVRQLTDTQYF
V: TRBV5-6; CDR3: CASSLGSREGQPQHF
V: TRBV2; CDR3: CASMISYNSPLHF
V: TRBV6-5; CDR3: CASNRNPEDEQFF
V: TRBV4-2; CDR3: CASSHGTEAGGYTF